These T cell receptor beta chains were read from a single sample in a study of cytomegalovirus exposure and HLA in healthy donors. Data came from immunoSEQ multiplex PCR; TCRdb stores just in-frame clones and leaves some out. The sample carries 110,000 to 150,000 clones, around 79% recorded once. What was sequenced was PBMCs. These receptors all come from a woman in her 30s in good health and CMV-seronegative. Both conserved end residues are part of each CDR3. The D gene is left open where the match is weak. Only part of the rows carry a size: once, few, many, or a class if the clone is expanded.

TGTGCCAGCAGCCACGGACAGAGAAATTCACCCCTCCACTTT CASSHGQRNSPLHF - TRBJ1-6 TRBV6-6 14 -
TGTGCCACCAGCAGAGGGAATGACAGGGACCATGGCTACACCTTC CATSRGNDRDHGYTF TRBD1 TRBJ1-2 TRBV15 15 once
TGTGCCAACCGATGGGAGTACACCTTC CANRWEYTF - TRBJ1-2 TRBV5-3 9 -
TGCGCCAGCAGCCAACAGCAGACAGGGGGCCTTAATGAGCAGTTCTTC CASSQQQTGGLNEQFF TRBD1 TRBJ2-1 TRBV4-1 16 -
TGCAGCGTGTCAGGGGGGATGAACACTGAAGCTTTCTTT CSVSGGMNTEAFF TRBD1 TRBJ1-1 TRBV29-1 13 few
TGCGCCAGTGGACAGCCGGATAACTATGGCTACACCTTC CASGQPDNYGYTF - TRBJ1-2 TRBV5-1 13 -
TGTGCCAGCAGGGAGACTAGCGGGGGGTACAATGAGCAGTTCTTC CASRETSGGYNEQFF TRBD2 TRBJ2-1 TRBV2 15 -
TGCGCCAGCAGCTCCTCAGGCTATGGCTACACCTTC CASSSSGYGYTF - TRBJ1-2 TRBV5-1 12 once
TGCAGCGTTCGGGACTTCAACAATGAGCAGTTCTTC CSVRDFNNEQFF - TRBJ2-1 TRBV29-1 12 -
TGTGCCAGCAGCAAGACACTCCTTAACACTGAAGCTTTCTTT CASSKTLLNTEAFF - TRBJ1-1 TRBV11-1 14 -
TGTGCCAGCACCAAAAATGGACCAGGGGGCGCGGGGGATGAGCAGTTCTTC CASTKNGPGGAGDEQFF - TRBJ2-1 TRBV5-4 17 -
TGCAGCGTTTCGGCCCGGGACACTCAAAACATTCAGTACTTC CSVSARDTQNIQYF - TRBJ2-4 TRBV29-1 14 -
TGTGCCAGCAGTGAAAGGCGGGTGGATTCAGCAGATACGCAGTATTTT CASSERRVDSADTQYF - TRBJ2-3 TRBV25-1 16 few
TGTGCCAGCAGCGCACAGGCCTCCTACGAGCAGTACTTC CASSAQASYEQYF - TRBJ2-7 TRBV9 13 -
TGTGCCAGCAGTCCCCGGGGACAGCATCAGCCCCAGCATTTT CASSPRGQHQPQHF TRBD1 TRBJ1-5 TRBV6-1 14 -
TGTGCCAGCAGTTACCATCGACAGGGCAGCTACACCTTC CASSYHRQGSYTF TRBD1 TRBJ1-2 TRBV6-5 13 -
TGCGCCAGCAGCCTGGACGCAGCAGGGGTTGGAAACACCATATATTTT CASSLDAAGVGNTIYF - TRBJ1-3 TRBV5-1 16 -
TGTGCCAGCAGTTCGGGGAATCAGCCCCAGCATTTT CASSSGNQPQHF - TRBJ1-5 TRBV27 12 -
TGTGCCAGCAGAAATCTCAATGGGCAGATTAATTCACCCCTCCACTTT CASRNLNGQINSPLHF - TRBJ1-6 TRBV28 16 -
TGTGCCAGCAGGGTCGACAGGGGAGAGACTGAAGCTTTCTTT CASRVDRGETEAFF TRBD1 TRBJ1-1 TRBV11-1 14 few
TGTGCCAGCAGCCCAGAGGAGGGGGCGTATTCACCCCTCCACTTT CASSPEEGAYSPLHF TRBD1 TRBJ1-6 TRBV9 15 -
TGTGCCTGGAGCCAGGGGGCCGGGGAAGCTTTCTTT CAWSQGAGEAFF TRBD1 TRBJ1-1 TRBV30 12 few
TGCAGTGCTAGGGGGGGGGCTGAAGCTTTCTTT CSARGGAEAFF - TRBJ1-1 TRBV20-1 11 -
TGCAGCGGTACAAGAAGGGGGCGAGGGACAGATACGCAGTATTTT CSGTRRGRGTDTQYF TRBD1 TRBJ2-3 TRBV29-1 15 -
TGTGCCAGTGGGGGACAGGGCCATCAGCCCCAGCATTTT CASGGQGHQPQHF TRBD1 TRBJ1-5 TRBV19 13 -
TGTGCCAGCAGTCAGACAGATACGCAGTATTTT CASSQTDTQYF - TRBJ2-3 TRBV6-6 11 once
TGCGCCAGCAGCCTGGACAGCTCCCCCGACTATGGCTACACCTTC CASSLDSSPDYGYTF - TRBJ1-2 TRBV4-1 15 -
TGTGCCAGCAGTTACCGACAGGGGTCCTTCTATGGCTACACCTTC CASSYRQGSFYGYTF TRBD1 TRBJ1-2 TRBV6-5 15 -
TGTGCCAGCAGATCGACTAGCGGGGCAACCGGGGAGCTGTTTTTT CASRSTSGATGELFF TRBD2 TRBJ2-2 TRBV4-2 15 -
TGCGCCAGCAGTTATGTTTCCTACGAGCAGTACTTC CASSYVSYEQYF - TRBJ2-7 TRBV10-2 12 -
TGTGCCAGCAGCCCACAGGGTCTCTACGAGCAGTACTTC CASSPQGLYEQYF - TRBJ2-7 TRBV5-6 13 once
TGCAGCGTATCCGGCAGGGGCGTCTATGGCTACACCTTC CSVSGRGVYGYTF - TRBJ1-2 TRBV29-1 13 -
TGTGCCAGCAGCCGAGCGGACCGATCGTCTGGGGCCAACGTCCTGACTTTC CASSRADRSSGANVLTF - TRBJ2-6 TRBV4-2 17 -
TGTGCCAGCAGTGAAGACAGATACGAGCAGTACTTC CASSEDRYEQYF - TRBJ2-7 TRBV2 12 -
TGTGCCAGCAGCCCCCGACTAGCGGGGGCGTCAGATACGCAGTATTTT CASSPRLAGASDTQYF TRBD2 TRBJ2-3 TRBV9 16 -
TGTGCTAGTGCTGGCGACAGGGCTATATTCACTGAAGCTTTCTTT CASAGDRAIFTEAFF TRBD1 TRBJ1-1 TRBV12-5 15 -
TGTGCCAGCTCACCACAGCGCGGACAGCCCCAGCATTTT CASSPQRGQPQHF - TRBJ1-5 TRBV18 13 -
TGTGCCAGCAGCCCCCGCGGGGTAGCGGGGGGGCCGTACAATGAGCAGTTCTTC CASSPRGVAGGPYNEQFF TRBD2 TRBJ2-1 TRBV9 18 -
TGTGCCAGCAGCTCCCCGGGCAGGGACTCTGGAAACACCATATATTTT CASSSPGRDSGNTIYF - TRBJ1-3 TRBV7-2 16 -
TGTGCCAGCAGGCTTGGCGGGGCGTGGAACACTGAAGCTTTCTTT CASRLGGAWNTEAFF - TRBJ1-1 TRBV7-8 15 -
TGTGCCACCAGCAGAGAGGGCAACTACGAGCAGTACTTC CATSREGNYEQYF - TRBJ2-7 TRBV15 13 -
TGTGCCAGCAGCGCGTCCGGGACATTCTCCTACAATGAGCAGTTCTTC CASSASGTFSYNEQFF - TRBJ2-1 TRBV9 16 -
TGCGCCAGCAGCTCCGGGGACACCGAAGGCTCTGGAAACACCATATATTTT CASSSGDTEGSGNTIYF - TRBJ1-3 TRBV5-1 17 -
TGCGCCAGCAGCCAAGATAGGACAAAGGATGGCTACACCTTC CASSQDRTKDGYTF - TRBJ1-2 TRBV4-1 14 -
TGTGCCAGCACCGCTAGATTGTACACCGGGGAGCTGTTTTTT CASTARLYTGELFF - TRBJ2-2 TRBV9 14 -
TGTGCCATCAGTGAGCCCAAAAAACAGGGGTCTAATGAAAAACTGTTTTTT CAISEPKKQGSNEKLFF TRBD1 TRBJ1-4 TRBV10-3 17 -
TGCGCCAGCAGCTTGAGCGGGGGGGACAGTACGCAGTATTTT CASSLSGGDSTQYF TRBD2 TRBJ2-3 TRBV5-1 14 -
TGCAGCGACGACAGGGCGGTAATCACCTTC CSDDRAVITF TRBD1 TRBJ1-2 TRBV29-1 10 -
TGCGCCAGCAGCCATGGTACAGGGAATGAGCAGTTCTTC CASSHGTGNEQFF - TRBJ2-1 TRBV4-1 13 -
TGTGCCAGCAGCAGCGTCCGGGACAGGTGCACAGATACGCAGTATTTT CASSSVRDRCTDTQYF - TRBJ2-3 TRBV21-1 16 -
TGTGCCAGCAAAACAGGGAACTATGGCTACACCTTC CASKTGNYGYTF - TRBJ1-2 TRBV6-5 12 -
TGTGCCAGCAGCTTGGGGACAGGGTTGACTGAAGCTTTCTTT CASSLGTGLTEAFF TRBD1 TRBJ1-1 TRBV5-6 14 -
TGTGCCAGCAGTTATTCGACAGGACTCGGTAATTCACCCCTCCACTTT CASSYSTGLGNSPLHF - TRBJ1-6 TRBV6-5 16 -
TGTGCCAGCAGCTTTTACGGGGGGCCCTACAATGAGCAGTTCTTC CASSFYGGPYNEQFF - TRBJ2-1 TRBV11-2 15 -
TGTGCCAGCAGTGAACTAGCGGGGGCGGGCACAGATACGCAGTATTTT CASSELAGAGTDTQYF TRBD2 TRBJ2-3 TRBV2 16 -
TGTGCCAGCAGCGAGGGATGGGGACTAGCGGGGGGCCGAACCTACGAGCAGTACTTC CASSEGWGLAGGRTYEQYF TRBD2 TRBJ2-7 TRBV9 19 -